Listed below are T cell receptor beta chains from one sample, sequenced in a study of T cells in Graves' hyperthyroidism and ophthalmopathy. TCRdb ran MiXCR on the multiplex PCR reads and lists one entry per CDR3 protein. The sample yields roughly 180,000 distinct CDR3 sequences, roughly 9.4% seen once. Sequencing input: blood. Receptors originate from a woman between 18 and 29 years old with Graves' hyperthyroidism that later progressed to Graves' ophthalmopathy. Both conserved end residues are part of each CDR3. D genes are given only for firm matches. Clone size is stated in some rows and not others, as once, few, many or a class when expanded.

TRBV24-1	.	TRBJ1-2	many	CATMADNYGYTF	TGTGCCACCATGGCGGATAACTATGGCTACACCTTC
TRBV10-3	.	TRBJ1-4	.	CVISERGHNEKLFF	TGTGTCATCAGTGAGAGGGGCCATAATGAAAAACTGTTTTTT
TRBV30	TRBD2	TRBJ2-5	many	CAWSAGGRAGETQYF	TGTGCCTGGAGTGCGGGAGGGCGAGCGGGAGAGACCCAGTACTTC
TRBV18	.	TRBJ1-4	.	CASSPSSGQNNEKLFF	TGTGCCAGCTCACCAAGTAGCGGCCAAAATAATGAAAAACTGTTTTTT
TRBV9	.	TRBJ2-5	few	CASSVDVGREETQYF	TGTGCCAGCAGCGTAGATGTGGGGCGTGAAGAGACCCAGTACTTC
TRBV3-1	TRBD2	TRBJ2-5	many	CASRASGGAIETQYF	TGTGCCAGCAGGGCTAGCGGGGGGGCCATAGAGACCCAGTACTTC
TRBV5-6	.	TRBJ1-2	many	CASSPARGNYGYTF	TGTGCCAGCAGCCCTGCTCGGGGGAACTATGGCTACACCTTC
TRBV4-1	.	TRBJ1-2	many	CASRQPGARGYTF	TGCGCCAGCAGACAACCGGGGGCGCGAGGCTACACCTTC
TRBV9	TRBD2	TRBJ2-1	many	CASSVSGTSGGVYNEQFF	TGTGCCAGCAGCGTATCCGGGACTAGCGGGGGGGTTTACAATGAGCAGTTCTTC
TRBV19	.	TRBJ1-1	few	CASSIDREVTEAFF	TGTGCCAGTAGTATAGACAGGGAGGTGACTGAAGCTTTCTTT
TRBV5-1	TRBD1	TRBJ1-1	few	CASSRTTGGTEAFF	TGCGCCAGCAGCAGGACAACAGGGGGGACTGAAGCTTTCTTT
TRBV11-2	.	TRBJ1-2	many	CASRAPSGYTF	TGTGCCAGCAGGGCCCCCTCGGGCTACACCTTC
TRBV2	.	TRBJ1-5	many	CASTESGMRPQHF	TGTGCCAGCACGGAGAGTGGGATGAGGCCCCAGCATTTT
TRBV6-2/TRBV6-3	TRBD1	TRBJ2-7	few	CASSYSKPRDRGSDEQYF	TGTGCCAGCAGTTACTCGAAACCCCGGGACAGGGGGTCGGACGAGCAGTACTTC
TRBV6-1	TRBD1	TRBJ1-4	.	CASSPRGQHLFF	TGTGCCAGCAGTCCCCGGGGACAGCATCTGTTTTTT
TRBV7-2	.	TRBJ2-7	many	CASSTSLASSYEQYF	TGTGCCAGCAGCACTAGTCTCGCCAGCTCCTACGAGCAGTACTTC
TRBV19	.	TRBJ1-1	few	CASTTRGGNTEAFF	TGTGCCAGTACCACGCGGGGGGGGAACACTGAAGCTTTCTTT
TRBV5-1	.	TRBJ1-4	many	CASSLVVGNAEKLFF	TGCGCCAGCAGCTTGGTCGTCGGGAATGCTGAAAAACTGTTTTTT
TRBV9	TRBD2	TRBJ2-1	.	CASSVAPGGWTSGLPYNEQFF	TGTGCCAGCAGCGTAGCCCCGGGGGGTTGGACGAGCGGATTACCCTACAATGAGCAGTTCTTC
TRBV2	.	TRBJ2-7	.	CASSDQSYEQYF	TGTGCCAGCAGTGACCAGTCCTACGAGCAGTACTTC
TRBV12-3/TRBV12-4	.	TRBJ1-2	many	CASSLALQPFHREWGIGYTF	TGTGCCAGCAGTTTAGCCTTACAACCTTTTCACAGGGAGTGGGGGATTGGCTACACCTTC
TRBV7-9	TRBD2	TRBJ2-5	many	CASSSTSGERETQYF	TGTGCCAGCAGCTCGACTAGCGGGGAAAGAGAGACCCAGTACTTC
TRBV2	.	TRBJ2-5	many	CASTEAGLLQETQYF	TGTGCCAGCACAGAGGCGGGACTTCTCCAAGAGACCCAGTACTTC
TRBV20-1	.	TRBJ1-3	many	CSARDVRAGNTIYF	TGCAGTGCTAGAGATGTCAGGGCTGGAAACACCATATATTTT
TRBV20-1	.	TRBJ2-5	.	CSAIKAGGPGGTQYF	TGCAGTGCTATTAAGGCCGGGGGGCCTGGCGGGACCCAGTACTTC
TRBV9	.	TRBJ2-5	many	CASSEWNQETQYF	TGTGCCAGCAGCGAATGGAACCAAGAGACCCAGTACTTC
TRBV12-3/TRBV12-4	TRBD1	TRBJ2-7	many	CASSFGVRTGVNEQYF	TGTGCCAGCAGTTTTGGCGTTCGGACAGGGGTCAACGAGCAGTACTTC
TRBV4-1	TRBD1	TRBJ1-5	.	CASISLGQLERQPQHF	TGCGCCAGCATCTCTCTGGGACAGCTCGAGAGGCAGCCCCAGCATTTT
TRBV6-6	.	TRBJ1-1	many	CASSYSAGVTEAFF	TGTGCCAGCAGTTACTCGGCCGGGGTCACTGAAGCTTTCTTT
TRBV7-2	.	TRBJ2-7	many	CASSLGVSAYEQYF	TGTGCCAGCAGCTTAGGTGTTTCAGCCTACGAGCAGTACTTC
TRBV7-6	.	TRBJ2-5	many	CASSLARAPQETQYF	TGTGCCAGCAGCTTAGCGAGGGCCCCTCAAGAGACCCAGTACTTC
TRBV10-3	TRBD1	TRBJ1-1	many	CATHQDRGGTEAFF	TGTGCCACCCATCAGGACAGGGGTGGTACTGAAGCTTTCTTT
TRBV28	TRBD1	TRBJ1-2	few	CASSSGTGTNYGYTF	TGTGCCAGCAGTTCCGGGACAGGAACTAACTATGGCTACACCTTC
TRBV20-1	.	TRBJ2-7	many	CSARDHPSQSGYEQYF	TGCAGTGCTAGAGATCATCCGAGTCAAAGCGGGTACGAGCAGTACTTC
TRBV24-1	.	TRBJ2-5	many	CATSDSGPRETQYF	TGTGCCACCAGTGACTCCGGGCCTCGGGAGACCCAGTACTTC
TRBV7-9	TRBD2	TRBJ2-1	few	CASSLNRGLAETQYKYNEQFF	TGTGCCAGCAGCCTCAACCGGGGACTAGCGGAAACACAATACAAATACAATGAGCAGTTCTTC
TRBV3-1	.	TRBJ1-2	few	CASSQSHGLGRSSGYTF	TGTGCCAGCAGCCAAAGTCATGGACTCGGGCGTTCAAGTGGCTACACCTTC
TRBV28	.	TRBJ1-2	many	CASSLQGRTYGYTF	TGTGCCAGCAGTTTACAGGGGCGTACCTATGGCTACACCTTC
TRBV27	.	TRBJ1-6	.	CASSSGRNNSPLHF	TGTGCCAGCAGTTCTGGACGTAATAATTCACCCCTCCACTTT
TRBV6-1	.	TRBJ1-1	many	CASSWFGGNTEAFF	TGTGCCAGCAGTTGGTTTGGGGGGAACACTGAAGCTTTCTTT
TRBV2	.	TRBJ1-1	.	CASSEEVSAEAFF	TGTGCCAGCAGTGAAGAAGTTAGCGCTGAAGCTTTCTTT
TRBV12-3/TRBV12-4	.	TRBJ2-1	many	CASSLSGYEQFF	TGTGCCAGCAGTCTCTCGGGGTATGAGCAGTTCTTC
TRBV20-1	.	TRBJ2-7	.	CSARVRPNYEQYF	TGCAGTGCTAGAGTCCGGCCGAACTACGAGCAGTACTTC
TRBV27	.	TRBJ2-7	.	CASSFRHQLVWGTYEQYF	TGTGCCAGCAGTTTCCGTCACCAACTAGTCTGGGGAACATACGAGCAGTACTTC
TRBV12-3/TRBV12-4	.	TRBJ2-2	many	CASSNINTGELFF	TGTGCCAGCAGCAATATAAACACCGGGGAGCTGTTTTTT
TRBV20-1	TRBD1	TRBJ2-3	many	CSAIRPGGTDTQYF	TGCAGTGCCATACGTCCAGGGGGCACGGATACGCAGTATTTT
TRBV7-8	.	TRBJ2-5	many	CASSLRGETQYF	TGTGCCAGCAGTTTGAGGGGGGAGACCCAGTACTTC
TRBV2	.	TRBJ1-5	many	CASSASGPNQPQHF	TGTGCCAGCAGTGCCTCCGGGCCGAATCAGCCCCAGCATTTT
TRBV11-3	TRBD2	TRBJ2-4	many	CASSLGGGAKNIQYF	TGTGCCAGCAGCTTAGGCGGGGGTGCCAAAAACATTCAGTACTTC
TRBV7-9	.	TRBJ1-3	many	CASSPFMGVKSGNTIYF	TGTGCCAGCAGCCCGTTCATGGGGGTTAAGTCTGGAAACACCATATATTTT
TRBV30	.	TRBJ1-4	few	CAWSRTITNEKLFF	TGTGCCTGGAGTCGGACAATTACTAATGAAAAACTGTTTTTT
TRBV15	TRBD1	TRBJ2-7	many	CATSRDRSSYEQYF	TGTGCCACCAGCAGGGACAGGAGCTCCTACGAGCAGTACTTC